The T cell receptor (beta chain) under discussion was sequenced for a study of blood T cell repertoires in COVID-19. TCRdb's copy holds only in-frame clones and misses some; the assay was immunoSEQ multiplex PCR. The repertoire includes under 95,000 clones, roughly 86% of them detected once, and approximately 1.2% sits in the top ten. V lost 2 bases to trimming and J lost 4 bases, with 11 bases between them. Germline V CDR1 and CDR2: MDHEN, SYDVKM. The CDR3 sequence is 14 residues long. Sequenced input: peripheral blood. This TCR derives from a woman aged 80 or over with acute or convalescent COVID-19. The rearrangement uses TRBV28 and TRBJ1-2; no reliable D call. The CDR3, as DNA: TGTGCCAGCAGTTTAATTGTGGGCTTCTATGGCTACACCTTC. The encoded protein is CASSLIVGFYGYTF.